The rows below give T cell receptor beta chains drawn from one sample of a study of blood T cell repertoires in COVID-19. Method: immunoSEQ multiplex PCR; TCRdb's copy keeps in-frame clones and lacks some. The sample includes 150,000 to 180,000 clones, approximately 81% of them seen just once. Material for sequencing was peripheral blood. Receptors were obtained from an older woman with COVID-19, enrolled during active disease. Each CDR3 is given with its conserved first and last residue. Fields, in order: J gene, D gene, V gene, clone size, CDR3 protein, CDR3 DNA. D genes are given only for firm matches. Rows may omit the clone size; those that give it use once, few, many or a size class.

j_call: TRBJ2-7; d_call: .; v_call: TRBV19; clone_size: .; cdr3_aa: CASSIQGGEQYF; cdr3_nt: TGTGCCAGTAGTATCCAGGGTGGCGAGCAGTACTTC
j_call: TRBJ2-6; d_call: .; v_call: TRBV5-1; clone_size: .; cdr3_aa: CASSLAGQGSGANVLTF; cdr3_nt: TGCGCCAGCAGCTTGGCCGGGCAGGGTTCTGGGGCCAACGTCCTGACTTTC
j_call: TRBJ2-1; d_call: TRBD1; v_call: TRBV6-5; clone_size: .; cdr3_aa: CASSRTGDRTEQFF; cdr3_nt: TGTGCCAGCAGTCGGACAGGAGATAGGACTGAGCAGTTCTTC
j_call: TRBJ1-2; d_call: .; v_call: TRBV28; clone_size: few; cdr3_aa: CASSPLYGYTF; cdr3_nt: TGTGCCAGCAGCCCCTTATATGGCTACACCTTC
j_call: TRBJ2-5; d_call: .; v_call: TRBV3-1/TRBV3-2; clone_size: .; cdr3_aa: CASSQRDRKETQYF; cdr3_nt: TGTGCCAGCAGCCAAAGAGACAGGAAAGAGACCCAGTACTTC
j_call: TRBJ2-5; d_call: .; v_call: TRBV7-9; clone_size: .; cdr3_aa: CASVGSAPETQYF; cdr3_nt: TGTGCCAGCGTCGGGAGCGCCCCAGAGACCCAGTACTTC
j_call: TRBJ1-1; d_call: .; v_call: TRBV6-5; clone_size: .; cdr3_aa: CASSYGHQNTEAFF; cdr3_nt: TGTGCCAGCAGTTACGGACACCAGAACACTGAAGCTTTCTTT
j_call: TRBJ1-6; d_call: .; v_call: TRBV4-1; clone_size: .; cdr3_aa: CASSQELGVNNSPLHF; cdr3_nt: TGCGCCAGCAGCCAAGAGTTAGGGGTAAATAATTCACCCCTCCACTTT
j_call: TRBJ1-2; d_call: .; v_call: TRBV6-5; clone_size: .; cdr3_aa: CASSYLMRGGGYGYTF; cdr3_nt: TGTGCCAGCAGTTACCTAATGCGGGGAGGGGGCTATGGCTACACCTTC
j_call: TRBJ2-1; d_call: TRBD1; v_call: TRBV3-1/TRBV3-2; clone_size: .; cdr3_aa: CASSQGTGTVYEQFF; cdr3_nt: TGTGCCAGCAGCCAAGGAACCGGGACAGTGTATGAGCAGTTCTTC
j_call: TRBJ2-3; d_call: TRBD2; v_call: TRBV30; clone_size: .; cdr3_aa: CASSGTSGVTDTQYF; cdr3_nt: TGTGCCAGTTCCGGGACTAGCGGGGTCACAGATACGCAGTATTTT
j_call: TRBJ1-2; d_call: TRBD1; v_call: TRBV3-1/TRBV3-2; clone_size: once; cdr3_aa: CASSLGQQGGYGYTF; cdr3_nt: TGTGCCAGCAGCCTTGGGCAACAGGGGGGCTATGGCTACACCTTC
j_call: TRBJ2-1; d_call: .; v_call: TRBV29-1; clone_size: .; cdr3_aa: CSILPGEEKVFF; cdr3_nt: TGCAGCATACTACCGGGAGAAGAAAAGGTGTTCTTC
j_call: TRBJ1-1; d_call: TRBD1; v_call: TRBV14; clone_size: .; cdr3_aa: CASSLRTGRNTEAFF; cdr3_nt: TGTGCCAGCAGTCTCCGGACAGGGAGGAACACTGAAGCTTTCTTT
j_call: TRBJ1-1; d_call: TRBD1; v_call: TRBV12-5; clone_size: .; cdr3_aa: CASALVGTGTSTEAFF; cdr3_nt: TGTGCTAGTGCCCTTGTGGGGACAGGGACGTCCACTGAAGCTTTCTTT
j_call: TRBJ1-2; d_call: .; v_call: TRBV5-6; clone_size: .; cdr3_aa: CASSLDRTVGSYGYTF; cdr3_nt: TGTGCCAGCAGCTTGGATCGGACAGTGGGGTCCTATGGCTACACCTTC
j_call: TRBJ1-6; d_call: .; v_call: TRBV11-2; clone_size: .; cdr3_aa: CASSQQGSSNSPLHF; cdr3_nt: TGTGCCAGCAGCCAGCAGGGTTCCTCCAATTCACCCCTCCACTTT